The 27 T cell receptor beta chains below all came from one sample that was sequenced in a study of blood T cell repertoires in COVID-19. Produced via immunoSEQ multiplex PCR; TCRdb's table is partial and in-frame only. This table holds a few hundred thousand clones, roughly 90% found once. Material: peripheral blood. These receptors came from a man aged 45-60 years with acute or convalescent COVID-19.

CDR3 sequence: CASSTRRPRLINQPQHF. The CDR3 nucleotides read TGTGCCAGCAGTACCCGTCGGCCTCGACTAATCAATCAGCCCCAGCATTTT. This chain uses TRBV25-1 with TRBJ1-5, with D unclear. Germline CDR1 and CDR2: MGHDK and SYGVNS. The CDR3 extends over 17 amino acids. Trimming shortened V by 5 bases and J by 3 bases, and 20 bases separated the two germline ends.

V is TRBV5-1 and J is TRBJ1-2; possibly TRBD1 for D (6 bases). Germline V gene sequence: CDR1 SGHRS, CDR2 YFSETQ. This CDR3 is 14 amino acids long. The V end lost 0 bases, the J end lost 7 bases, and 13 bases lay between the germline ends. CDR3: CASSLAQGGSGYTF. In DNA, the CDR3 is TGCGCCAGCAGCTTGGCACAGGGCGGCAGTGGCTACACCTTC.

V is TRBV5-4 and J is TRBJ1-2, with 12 bases that match TRBD1. Per germline, CDR1 SGHNT and CDR2 YYREEE (reference sequence). This CDR3 spans 15 amino acids. Trimming took 0 bases from V and 7 from J; bases not matched to a gene: 4. The CDR3 sequence is CASSLVGQGAGGYTF. DNA of the CDR3: TGTGCCAGCAGCTTGGTGGGACAGGGGGCGGGTGGCTACACCTTC.

This chain uses TRBV9 with TRBJ2-5, with 8 bases matching TRBD2. The V gene end was trimmed by 4 bases and the J gene end by 1 base; junction bases not matched to a gene: 9. The CDR3 contains 16 residues. CDR1 and CDR2 from the germline V gene are SGDLS and YYNGEE. The chain's CDR3 is CASSSRGSGAQETQYF. DNA of the CDR3: TGTGCCAGCAGCTCCCGGGGTAGCGGGGCCCAAGAGACCCAGTACTTC.

The genes are TRBV7-3 and TRBJ2-3; 10 nucleotides align to TRBD2. The length of the CDR3 is 18 residues. Germline CDR1 and CDR2: SGHTA and FQGTGA. Trimming removed 2 bases from V and 3 bases from J; junction bases left unmatched: 11. This CDR3 reads CASSLFQGSGGATDTQYF. CDR3 in DNA: TGTGCCAGCAGCTTATTTCAGGGCAGCGGGGGGGCAACAGATACGCAGTATTTT.

V usage is TRBV7-8 and J usage is TRBJ2-5; 10 bases align to TRBD1. This CDR3 spans 15 amino acids. Germline CDR1 is SGHVS and CDR2 is FQNEAQ. Trimming removed 6 bases from V and 5 bases from J; junction bases left unmatched: 9. CDR3 sequence: CASSPRQGAGETQYF. The CDR3 region has the DNA TGTGCCAGCAGTCCCAGACAGGGGGCCGGTGAGACCCAGTACTTC.

The genes are TRBV9 and TRBJ1-2; no reliable D call. The V gene's germline CDR1 is SGDLS and CDR2 YYNGEE. The CDR3 has 14 amino acids. V lost 0 bases, J lost 8 bases, and 14 bases lay in between. The DNA for the CDR3 is TGTGCCAGCAGCGTAGCGGGGAGAGAATGGGGCTACACCTTC. This encodes CASSVAGREWGYTF.

The chain is built from TRBV6-5 and TRBJ1-2; D is undetermined. The CDR3 spans 14 residues. V gave up 4 bases and J gave up 5 bases, with 14 bases separating them. Germline CDR1 is MNHEY and CDR2 is SVGAGI. In DNA form, the CDR3 reads TGTGCCAGCAGTTCCCGGGGAGGGCTATATGGCTACACCTTC. Residues: CASSSRGGLYGYTF.

V usage is TRBV3-1 (or the pseudogene TRBV3-2) and J usage is TRBJ1-1; D gene ambiguous. V lost 7 bases, J lost 5 bases, and 20 bases lay in between. CDR3 length: 15 amino acids. CDR1 is LGHDT, CDR2 YNNKEL, per germline (reference sequence). This chain's CDR3 is CASTRGRAPWTEAFF. CDR3 in DNA: TGTGCCAGCACCCGTGGGAGGGCACCCTGGACTGAAGCTTTCTTT.

A single count supports this clone. The sample carries other DNA sequences with the same CDR3. This sequence joins TRBV7-3 and TRBJ2-1, with 8 bases aligning to TRBD1. This CDR3 region has 13 residues. The ends lost 4 bases at V and 7 bases at J; junction bases unmatched: 3. CDR1 is SGHTA and CDR2 is FQGTGA in the germline V gene. Written as DNA, the CDR3 is TGTGCCAGCAGCTCCACAGGGGGAAATGAGCAGTTCTTC. This encodes CASSSTGGNEQFF.

This rearrangement joins TRBV7-3 to TRBJ2-1, with TRBD1 identical over 10 bases. This CDR3 comprises 15 residues. Per germline, CDR1 SGHTA and CDR2 FQGTGA. J gave up 7 bases and V 5 bases, and 8 bases lay outside the gene matches. The CDR3 is CASSPGRTGGNEQFF. In DNA, the CDR3 is TGTGCCAGCAGCCCCGGACGGACAGGGGGAAATGAGCAGTTCTTC.

CDR3 residues: CASSRERGRLHNEQFF. CDR3 DNA sequence: TGTGCCAGCTCACGCGAGCGGGGACGCCTCCACAATGAGCAGTTCTTC. V is TRBV18 and J is TRBJ2-1; 7 bases are a match to TRBD2. The CDR3 is 16 amino acids. V was clipped by 4 bases and J by 5 bases; unmatched bases: 11. From germline, CDR1 is KGHSH and CDR2 LQKENI.

The sample holds one count of this clone. The chain uses TRBV6-5 and TRBJ1-2; tentative D call: TRBD1 (5 bases). V shed 7 bases and J shed 5 bases, with 17 bases lying between them. The germline V gene encodes CDR1 MNHEY and CDR2 SVGAGI. The CDR3 consists of 14 residues. The CDR3 DNA follows: TGTGCCAGCACCCCGGGACTCACAAAGTATGGCTACACCTTC. Amino acid sequence: CASTPGLTKYGYTF.

The J gene is TRBJ1-4, the V gene TRBV18; D ambiguous. The V end lost 6 bases, the J end lost 10 bases, and 15 bases lay between the germline ends. This CDR3 contains 13 residues. Per the germline V gene, CDR1 is KGHSH and CDR2 is LQKENI. The CDR3 loop reads CASSLTQFGKLFF. The CDR3 DNA sequence: TGTGCCAGCTCCCTTACGCAGTTTGGAAAACTGTTTTTT.

Of note for this clone: Other nucleotide sequences from this sample produce the same CDR3. This sequence joins TRBV15 and TRBJ1-6; TRBD1 matches 8 bases. The CDR3 totals 14 residues. V shed 6 bases and J 12 bases; nucleotides not matched to a gene: 10. Germline V lookup: CDR1 LNHNV, CDR2 YYDKDF (reference sequence). CDR3 amino acids: CATRPGQGRGPLHF. CDR3 DNA: TGTGCCACCAGGCCAGGACAGGGTCGCGGACCCCTCCACTTT.

CDR3: CASTTGEGYGYTF. The DNA for the CDR3 is TGTGCCAGTACCACAGGGGAAGGTTATGGCTACACCTTC. The chain employs TRBV19 and TRBJ1-2, with 7 nucleotides matching TRBD1. The CDR3 totals 13 residues. With 7 bases clipped from V and 5 bases from J, the junction kept 7 bases outside the gene matches. Germline CDR1 is LNHDA and CDR2 is SQIVND (reference sequence).

The chain links TRBV7-9 to TRBJ1-3; 10 bases are a match to TRBD1. V lost 5 bases, J lost 4 bases, and 5 bases stayed unmatched. The V gene's germline CDR1 is SEHNR and CDR2 FQNEAQ (reference sequence). The CDR3 contains 15 residues. The CDR3 loop is CASSPGQGKGNTIYF. The DNA for the CDR3 is TGTGCCAGCAGCCCGGGACAGGGGAAGGGAAACACCATATATTTT.

The V call is TRBV27, the J call TRBJ1-2, with D uncertain. The germline V and J ends were trimmed by 3 bases and 4 bases, with 12 bases remaining between them. CDR1 and CDR2 (germline): MNHEY, SMNVEV (reference sequence). This CDR3 spans 14 amino acids. The CDR3 is CASSFGGGLYGYTF. In nucleotides, the CDR3 is TGTGCCAGCAGTTTCGGCGGCGGCCTCTATGGCTACACCTTC.

J is TRBJ1-2 and V is TRBV9, with 8 bases lining up with TRBD1. This CDR3 is 15 amino acids long. The germline CDR1 and CDR2 sequences are SGDLS and YYNGEE. The ends lost 4 bases at V and 3 bases at J; junction bases unmatched: 8. In DNA, the CDR3 is TGTGCCAGCAGCTTACGGACAGGGAGTCACTATGGCTACACCTTC. The encoded protein is CASSLRTGSHYGYTF.

V is TRBV10-3 and J is TRBJ2-2, with TRBD1 as a possible D gene (6 bases). V was trimmed by 0 bases and J by 4 bases, leaving 12 bases between them. Germline V CDR1 and CDR2: ENHRY, SYGVKD. The CDR3 length is 16 residues. The CDR3 loop is CAISESGQSGTGELFF. The CDR3 region has the DNA TGTGCCATCAGTGAGTCTGGACAGTCTGGCACCGGGGAGCTGTTTTTT.

This rearrangement joins TRBV7-2 to TRBJ1-6; possibly TRBD1 for D (6 bases). This CDR3 has 13 amino acids. Trimming removed 2 bases from V and 9 bases from J, with 8 bases in between. CDR1 and CDR2 (germline): SGHTA, FQGNSA. CDR3 nucleotides: TGTGCCAGCAGCTTAAAAGGGGGTTCACCCCTCCACTTT. Its translation: CASSLKGGSPLHF.

Concerning this clone itself: Other DNA sequences of this sample code for an identical CDR3. The chain has TRBV5-1 and TRBJ2-5; no firm D call. Germline CDR1 is SGHRS and CDR2 is YFSETQ. This CDR3 has 13 residues. V lost 0 bases and J lost 2, with 5 bases in between. DNA for the CDR3: TGCGCCAGCAGCTTGGCGCAGCAAGAGACCCAGTACTTC. Protein sequence: CASSLAQQETQYF.

This chain connects TRBV6-4 to TRBJ2-7; D perhaps matches TRBD1 (5 bases). The V end lost 7 bases, the J end lost 1 base, and 17 bases lay between the germline ends. CDR3 length equals 15 residues. Germline CDR1 and CDR2: MRHNA and SNTAGT. CDR3 protein: CASTRLDIPSYEQYF. The CDR3 DNA follows: TGTGCCAGCACCCGACTGGACATTCCATCCTACGAGCAGTACTTC.

This sequence joins TRBV18 and TRBJ1-2; the match to TRBD1 covers 7 bases. The J segment lost 5 bases and the V segment lost 0 bases, leaving 3 bases of the junction unmatched. This CDR3 has 14 residues. The V gene's germline CDR1 is KGHSH and CDR2 LQKENI. The CDR3 DNA reads as TGTGCCAGCTCACCACCGCCAGGGGGTTATGGCTACACCTTC. Protein sequence: CASSPPPGGYGYTF. Full variable domain (outside the CDR3, taken from reference TRBV18 and TRBJ1-2): NAGVMQNPRHLVRRRGQEARLRCSPMKGHSHVYWYRQLPEEGLKFMVYLQKENIIDESGMPKERFSAEFPKEGPSILRIQQVVRGDSAAYFCASSPPPGGYGYTFGSGTRLTVV.

This chain uses TRBV5-4 with TRBJ2-1, with D tentatively TRBD1 (6 bases). Germline CDR1 SGHNT, CDR2 YYREEE (reference sequence). V gave up 4 bases and J gave up 0 bases, with 17 bases separating them. The CDR3 has 17 residues. The CDR3 region has the DNA TGTGCCAGCAGCCGGAACGGACAGTTGAGCTCCTACAATGAGCAGTTCTTC. As protein: CASSRNGQLSSYNEQFF.

This chain connects TRBV10-3 to TRBJ2-1, with a weak D call TRBD1 (6 bases). Per germline, CDR1 ENHRY and CDR2 SYGVKD. V was cut by 10 bases and J by 4 bases, with 17 bases left in between. The CDR3 spans 14 residues. Here the CDR3 DNA reads TGTGCCACTAAAGGGGGTCCCTTTTACAATGAGCAGTTCTTC. This sequence encodes CATKGGPFYNEQFF.

The rearrangement uses TRBV7-6 and TRBJ2-7, with 8 positions matching TRBD1. Germline CDR1 is SGHVS and CDR2 is FNYEAQ. The CDR3 sequence is 14 residues long. The J segment lost 5 bases and the V segment lost 3 bases, leaving 6 bases of the junction unmatched. The CDR3 sequence: CASSFTTGANEQYF. The CDR3 DNA follows: TGTGCCAGCAGCTTCACGACAGGGGCAAACGAGCAGTACTTC.